These 8 T cell receptor beta chains were all obtained from the same sample, sequenced in a study of tumor-infiltrating lymphocytes in primary liver carcinoma. The input was 450 to 500 ng total RNA; TCR beta cDNA was made from it with a constant-region primer. ARM-PCR, slightly modified, supplied the TCR beta libraries through three nested multiplex PCR rounds. A C-beta reverse primer was combined with TRBV1-TRBV30 forward primers in the first two PCR rounds, and each round had around 11 cycles. Using its own MiXCR run on the multiplex PCR reads, TCRdb lists one record per CDR3 protein. The sample has 90,000 to 150,000 distinct CDR3 sequences; roughly three fifths are singletons. RNA and DNA were co-extracted from approximately 20-30 mg of unsorted bulk tissue. Sequenced input: liver tumor tissue from sampling region 1. Subset in this sample: tumor region T1, superior pole. The receptors shown here come from a woman aged 60 to 75 with primary liver carcinoma and hepatitis B virus infection.

Note on this clonotype: The junction shows a germline mismatch at one end, possibly a read error. V and J are TRBV29-1 and TRBJ2-1, with 8 bases aligning to TRBD2. The CDR3 consists of 14 residues. Germline CDR1 SQVTM, CDR2 ANQGSEA. The CDR3 bases are TGCAGCTCTTCCCTAACGGGAGGGGGTAATGAACAGTTCTTC. Translation gives CSSSLTGGGNEQFF.

A remark on this clonotype: This may stem from a read error, because a much larger clone lies one nucleotide away. This sequence joins TRBV6-5 and TRBJ2-3; possible D gene TRBD2, 6 bases. The CDR3 has 16 amino acids. Germline V CDR1 and CDR2: MNHEY, SVGAGI. Trimming removed 0 bases from V and 4 bases from J, with 14 bases in between. CDR3 amino acids: CASSYSVGSSADTQYF. The CDR3 DNA reads as TGTGCCAGCAGTTACTCTGTAGGATCTAGCGCAGATACGCAGTATTTT.

V gene TRBV5-1 combines with J gene TRBJ2-1; 13 nucleotides line up with TRBD2. The CDR3 has 16 residues. Germline V gene data show CDR1 as SGHRS and CDR2 as YFSETQ. V was pared by 3 bases and J by 9 bases, with 9 bases of the junction left unmatched. The CDR3 sequence is CASSYRTSGSIVEQFF. The CDR3 bases are TGCGCCAGCAGCTATAGGACTAGCGGGAGTATAGTTGAGCAGTTCTTC.

This clonotype was seen repeatedly, ten times or more. The chain joins TRBV6-5 to TRBJ1-1, with D unresolved. Germline V gives CDR1 MNHEY, CDR2 SVGAGI. This CDR3 comprises 13 residues. Deletions cut 10 bases from V and 1 base from J, with 13 bases between. The CDR3, as DNA: TGTGCCACCTTATCTGATCCGAACACTGAAGCTTTCTTT. Amino acids: CATLSDPNTEAFF.

As to this clonotype: This may arise from a read error, as a much more abundant clone is one base away. CDR3: CAIPSRWFLGTRYF. Written as DNA, the CDR3 is TGTGCCATCCCCTCCCGGTGGTTTTTGGGGACCCGGTACTTC. This rearrangement joins TRBV6-1 to TRBJ2-5; the D call may be TRBD1 or TRBD2 (5 bases each). Germline V gene sequence: CDR1 MNHNS, CDR2 SASEGT. CDR3 size: 14 residues.

Details on this clonotype: A much larger clone lies a single base off, so this may be a read error. V is TRBV5-4 and J is TRBJ2-3; a weak D match, TRBD2 (6 bases). Germline values: CDR1 SGHNT, CDR2 YYREEE (reference sequence). Trimming left V 3 bases short and J 1 base short, with 15 bases between. This CDR3 comprises 16 residues. CDR3 residues: CASSSGSSGRTDTQYF. DNA for the CDR3: TGTGCCAGCAGCTCCGGGAGTAGCGGACGCACAGATACGCAGTATTTT.

V and J are TRBV11-2 and TRBJ2-5; no clear D. CDR3 length: 15 amino acids. V dropped 2 bases and J dropped 2 bases, with 12 bases sitting between them. Germline V gene data show CDR1 as SGHAT and CDR2 as FQNNGV. In nucleotides, the CDR3 is TGTGCCAGCAGCTTAAGGCTAGTGGAACAAGAGACCCAGTACTTC. Translated, it gives CASSLRLVEQETQYF.

This clonotype was detected only a few times. This rearrangement joins TRBV14 to TRBJ2-7; D may be TRBD2 (6 bases). This CDR3 comprises 15 residues. Germline-derived CDR1 and CDR2 are SGHDN and FVKESK. The V and J ends lost 4 bases and 4 bases respectively, with 17 bases between them. CDR3 sequence reads: CASSRQGGIGYEQYF. CDR3 nucleotide sequence: TGTGCCAGCAGCCGGCAGGGAGGCATCGGGTACGAGCAGTACTTC.